One T cell receptor beta chain is described in this entry. The data are from a study of response to subunit inactivated influenza vaccine. The V end lost 5 bases, the J end lost 6 bases, and 13 bases lay between the germline ends. The CDR3 is 14 residues long. The V gene's germline CDR1 is SGHNT and CDR2 YENEEA. TCRdb reprocessed the RT-PCR reads with MiXCR, giving one entry per CDR3 protein. Of approximately 730,000 distinct CDR3 sequences listed, 14% are singletons. The chain couples TRBV11-3 to TRBJ2-2; perhaps D is TRBD1 or TRBD2 (5 bases each). This sequence was found in a man aged 45-60 years who received an inactivated influenza vaccine. The specimen was PBMCs from blood, collected 14 to 15 days before vaccination. The CDR3 nucleotides read TGTGCCAGCAGCCCAGAGGGGTTGGCCGGGGAGCTGTTTTTT. This encodes CASSPEGLAGELFF.